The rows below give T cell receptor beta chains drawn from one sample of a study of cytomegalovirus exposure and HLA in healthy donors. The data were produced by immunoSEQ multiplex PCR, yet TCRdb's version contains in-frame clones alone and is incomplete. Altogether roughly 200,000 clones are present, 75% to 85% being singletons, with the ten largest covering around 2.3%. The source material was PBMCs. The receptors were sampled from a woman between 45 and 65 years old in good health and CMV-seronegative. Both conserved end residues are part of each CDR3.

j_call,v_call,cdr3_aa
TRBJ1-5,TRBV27,CASSLTGGNQPQHF
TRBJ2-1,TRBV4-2,CASSQGGSSSYNEQFF
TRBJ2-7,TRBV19,CASSIGTGFPYEQYF
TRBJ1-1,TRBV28,CASSHRDTEAFF
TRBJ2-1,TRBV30,CAWNPSGSRNEQFF
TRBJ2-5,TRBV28,CASNPSGGSGETQYF
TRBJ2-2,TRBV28,CASSFPTSGIAGELFF
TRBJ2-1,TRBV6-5,CASTDGGNEQFF
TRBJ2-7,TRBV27,CASSHTRRDYGEQYF
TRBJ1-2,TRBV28,CASSSGDVYGYTF
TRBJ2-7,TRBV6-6,CASSQSGSSYEQYF
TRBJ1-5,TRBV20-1,CSAGGIPQHF
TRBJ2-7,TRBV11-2,CASSPREDYEQYF
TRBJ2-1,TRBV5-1,CASSASSGDYNEQFF
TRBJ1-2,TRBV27,CASSRRLQGAKDYGYTF
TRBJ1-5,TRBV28,CASGRGRNQPQHF
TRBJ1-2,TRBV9,CASSVGGAGANYGYTF
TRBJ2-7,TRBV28,CASMEQGPANEQYF
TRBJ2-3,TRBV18,CASSPGLAGVGDTQYF
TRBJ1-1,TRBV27,CASSRLNMNTEAFF
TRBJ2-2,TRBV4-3,CASSQHGTSGRNTGELFF
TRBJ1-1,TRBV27,CASRGTGANTEAFF
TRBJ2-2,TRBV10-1,CASTPGGSLTGELFF
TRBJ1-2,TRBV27,CASRRGTGFRGYTF
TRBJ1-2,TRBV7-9,CASSLRGQGASHGGYGYTF
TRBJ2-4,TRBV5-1,CASSLAGSGTDVNF
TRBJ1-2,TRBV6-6,CASSASVASFYGYTF
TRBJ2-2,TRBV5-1,CASSFNTGVAVGELFF
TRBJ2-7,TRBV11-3,CASSLGREQYF
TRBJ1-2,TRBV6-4,CASSDWGQGRNGYTF
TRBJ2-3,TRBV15,CATSRGRDITDTQYF
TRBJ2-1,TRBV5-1,CASSSGRSYNEQFF
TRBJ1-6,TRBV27,CASSDPGRASALHF
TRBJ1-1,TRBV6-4,CASSKGAPAFF
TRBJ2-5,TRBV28,CASSPTGGGKTQYF
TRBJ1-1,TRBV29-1,CSIRWGVKGEAFF
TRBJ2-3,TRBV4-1,CASSQGTAGGPKGTDTQYF
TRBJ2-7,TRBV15,CATSRGSGSYEQYF
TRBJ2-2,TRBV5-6,CASSLYLRENTGELFF
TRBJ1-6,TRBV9,CASSVDPGLDSPLHF
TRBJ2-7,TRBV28,CASSLFYRGTYEQYF
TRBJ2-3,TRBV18,CASSSSIISTDTQYF
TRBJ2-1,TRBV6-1,CASSELTLSYNEQFF
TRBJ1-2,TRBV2,CASDYRTNYGYTF
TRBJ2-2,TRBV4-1,CATFSALTGELFF
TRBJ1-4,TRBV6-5,CASSWKGDNEKLFF
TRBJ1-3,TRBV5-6,CASSLALGAGNTIYF